This TCR beta chain appears in the sequencing data of a study of early stage breast cancer tumors (dated by TCRdb to between 2016 and 2019). With respect to the entire study: Of the roughly 15 invasive breast tumors, roughly eleven were found to be estrogen receptor-positive, progesterone receptor-positive and HER2-negative. Across all samples, a few million templates representing roughly 1 million unique clonotypes were detected. On average, each sample got about 9-fold read coverage. About 65% of the 12 ER+/PR+/HER2- tumors were invasive ductal carcinomas, while the other four were invasive lobular carcinomas. Results and caveats for the whole study, not just this receptor: Enriched TCRB sequences shared across patients were found to be mostly commonly generated sequences that were unlikely to play an important role in the tumor microenvironment. Bulk genomic DNA sequencing of unsorted cells missed chain pairing and functional markers such as CD4, CD8 and FOXP3. Compared with adjacent normal breast tissue, tumors had roughly 2.7-fold higher T cell density and higher clonality. Because the cohort was small, a breakdown by tumor subtype could not be done. Repertoires from blood and normal breast were more alike than repertoires from blood and tumor, and in about 90% of the 16 patients, comparing each tissue with blood separated tumor from normal.

Turning to this clone: There is no known antigen for this receptor. No base quality information exists; no much larger clone differs at one position.

About 17-50 mg of tumor tissue was diced and typically yielded more than 2.5 ug of DNA. The study profiled bulk TCR beta-chain repertoires in matched peripheral blood, tumor and adjacent normal breast tissue taken from over 15 patients with early-stage breast cancer. Following resection, visually identified tumor tissue was excised and transferred into prechilled RNAlater. Tumor tissue (about 18-50 mg) was diced and then homogenized with a TissueLyser II in RLTplus buffer containing beta-mercaptoethanol and antifoaming agent. The Qiagen AllPrep DNA/RNA Mini kit was used for genomic DNA extraction. Two independent genomic DNA replicates were amplified for each sample, with around 0.5 ug used for blood and around 1.5 ug for tumor or normal breast. Following the manufacturer's instructions, the ImmunoSeq Intro kit was used to carry out TCRB sequencing on genomic DNA. The multiplex PCR ran for 30 to 35 cycles using proprietary primers and spike-in control sequences for absolute quantification. An 87-bp fragment spanning the CDR3 and flanking V and J genes was sequenced with single-end 150-bp reads. Each lane of an Illumina MiSeq running version 3.0 chemistry carried seven multiplexed samples, with two replicates apiece. In the source study's methods: Raw data were processed by the vendor's proprietary pipeline, with both replicates merged into one result per sample. A clonotype was defined as productive rearrangements that share the same V-gene family, CDR3 amino acid sequence and J-gene segment. Clonality was computed as 1 minus the normalized Shannon entropy (Pielou evenness) of TCRB abundances. To estimate T cell density, the total number of templates was divided by the input cell count, which was inferred from how much DNA went in. Recon with default parameters was used to estimate total repertoire diversity and clonality. A clonotype was considered tumor-enriched if its abundance in tumor exceeded 0.1% and was at least 32-fold higher than its abundance in normal breast. The table was pulled from immuneACCESS by TCRdb, which kept in-frame rearrangements only. Such tables lose some clones; where checked, under half of the loss comes from unresolved V genes, and the rest has no known cause. That table furnishes V, J and clone size, whereas the DNA furnished D and trimming. This sample holds around 28,000 clones; roughly 80% were observed only once. Clones ranked in the top ten supply roughly 9.1% of the sample.

Deletion took 5 bases off V and 2 bases off J, with a span of 11 bases between the germline ends. The germline V gene supplies CDR1 SQVTM and CDR2 ANQGSEA. From the cysteine up to the phenylalanine, the CDR3 has a length of 13 residues. CDR3 DNA only is kept here, 39 bases in frame from base 1. This clonotype originated in a person younger than 45 with breast cancer. The V and J segments used are TRBV29-1 and TRBJ2-3; the D gene is possibly TRBD2, with 5 bases matching. The specimen sequenced was breast tumor tissue. DNA sequence: TGCAGCGTTTCCCCCGGGATCACAGATACGCAGTATTTT. Its amino acids are CSVSPGITDTQYF.